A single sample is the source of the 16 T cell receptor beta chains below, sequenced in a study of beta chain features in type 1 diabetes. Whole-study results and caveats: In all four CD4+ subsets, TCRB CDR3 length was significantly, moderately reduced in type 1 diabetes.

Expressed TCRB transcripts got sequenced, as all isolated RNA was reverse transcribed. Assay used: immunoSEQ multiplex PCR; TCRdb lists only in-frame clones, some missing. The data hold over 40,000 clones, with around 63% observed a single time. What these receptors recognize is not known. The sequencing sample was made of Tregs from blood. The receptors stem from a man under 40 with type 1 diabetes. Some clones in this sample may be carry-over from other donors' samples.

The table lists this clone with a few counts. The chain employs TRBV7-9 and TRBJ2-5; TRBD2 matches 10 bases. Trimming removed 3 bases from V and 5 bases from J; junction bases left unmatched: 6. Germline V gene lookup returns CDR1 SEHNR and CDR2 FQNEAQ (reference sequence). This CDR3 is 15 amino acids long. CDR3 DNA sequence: TGTGCCAGCAGCTTGATCAGCGGGGGGGCGGAGACCCAGTACTTC. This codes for CASSLISGGAETQYF. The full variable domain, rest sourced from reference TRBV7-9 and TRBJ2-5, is DTGVSQNPRHKITKRGQNVTFRCDPISEHNRLYWYRQTLGQGPEFLTYFQNEAQLEKSRLLSDRFSAERPKGSFSTLEIQRTEQGDSAMYLCASSLISGGAETQYFGPGTRLLVL.

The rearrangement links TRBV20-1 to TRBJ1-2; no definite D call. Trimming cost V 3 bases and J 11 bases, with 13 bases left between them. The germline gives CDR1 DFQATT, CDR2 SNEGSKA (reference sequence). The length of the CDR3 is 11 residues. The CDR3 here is CSASNAPGYTF. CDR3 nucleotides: TGCAGTGCTAGTAATGCCCCCGGGTACACCTTC.

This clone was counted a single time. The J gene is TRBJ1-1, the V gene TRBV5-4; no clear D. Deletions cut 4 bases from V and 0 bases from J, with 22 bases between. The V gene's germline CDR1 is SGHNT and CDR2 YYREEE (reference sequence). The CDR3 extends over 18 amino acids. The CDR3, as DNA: TGTGCCAGCAGCCTCGGGATCCGATTTCCCCAGATGAACACTGAAGCTTTCTTT. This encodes CASSLGIRFPQMNTEAFF.

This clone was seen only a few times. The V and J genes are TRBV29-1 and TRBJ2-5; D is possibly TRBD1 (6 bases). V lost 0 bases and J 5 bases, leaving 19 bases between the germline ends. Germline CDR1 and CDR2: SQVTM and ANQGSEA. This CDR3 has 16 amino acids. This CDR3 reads CSVEEYGSGVKETQYF. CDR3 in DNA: TGCAGCGTTGAAGAATACGGATCAGGGGTGAAGGAGACCCAGTACTTC.

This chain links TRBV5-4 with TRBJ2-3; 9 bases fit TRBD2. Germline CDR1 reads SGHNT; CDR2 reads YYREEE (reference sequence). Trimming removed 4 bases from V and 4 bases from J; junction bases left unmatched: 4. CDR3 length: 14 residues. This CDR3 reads CASSLGLASDTQYF. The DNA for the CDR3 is TGTGCCAGCAGCCTGGGACTAGCATCAGATACGCAGTATTTT.

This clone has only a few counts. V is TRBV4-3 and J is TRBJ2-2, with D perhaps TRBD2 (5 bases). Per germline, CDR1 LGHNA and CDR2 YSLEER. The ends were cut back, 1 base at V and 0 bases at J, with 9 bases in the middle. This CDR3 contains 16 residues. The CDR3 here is CASSQVPRANTGELFF. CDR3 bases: TGCGCCAGCAGCCAAGTCCCGCGGGCGAACACCGGGGAGCTGTTTTTT.

CDR3 sequence: CASSLQGRGYGYTF. The CDR3 nucleotides are TGTGCCAGCAGCTTACAAGGCAGGGGCTATGGCTACACCTTC. The genes are TRBV7-2 and TRBJ1-2, with D perhaps matching TRBD1 (6 bases). V lost 2 bases and J lost 4, with 11 bases in between. The germline V gene encodes CDR1 SGHTA and CDR2 FQGNSA. The CDR3 contains 14 residues.

CDR3 sequence (DNA): TGTGCCAGCATCTCAGCACTAAGCTATGGCTACACCTTC. Translating it yields CASISALSYGYTF. The chain is built from TRBV6-1 and TRBJ1-2, with D unclear. The V end was cut by 7 bases, the J end by 4 bases, with 13 bases between. CDR1 and CDR2 from the germline V gene are MNHNS and SASEGT. There are 13 residues in the CDR3.

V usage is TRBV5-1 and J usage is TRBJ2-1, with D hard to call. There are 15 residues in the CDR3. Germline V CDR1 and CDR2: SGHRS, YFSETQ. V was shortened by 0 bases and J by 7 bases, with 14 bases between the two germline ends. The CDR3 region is CASSLVSPGLNEQFF. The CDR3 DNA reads TGCGCCAGCAGCTTGGTTAGTCCAGGCCTAAATGAGCAGTTCTTC.

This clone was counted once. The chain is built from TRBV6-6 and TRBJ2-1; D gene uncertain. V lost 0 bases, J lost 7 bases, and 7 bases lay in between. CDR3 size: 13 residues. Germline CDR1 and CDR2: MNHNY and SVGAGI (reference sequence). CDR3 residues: CASSYSKRNEQFF. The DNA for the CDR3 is TGTGCCAGCAGTTACTCGAAGCGTAATGAGCAGTTCTTC.

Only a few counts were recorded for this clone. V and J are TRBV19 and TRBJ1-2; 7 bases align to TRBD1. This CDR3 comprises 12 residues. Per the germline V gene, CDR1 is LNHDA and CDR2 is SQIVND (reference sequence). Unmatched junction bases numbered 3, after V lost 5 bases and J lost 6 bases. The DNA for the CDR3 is TGTGCCAGTAGTCCACAGGGGCATGGCTACACCTTC. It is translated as CASSPQGHGYTF.

The CDR3 sequence: CASSMGRLLNTEAFF. CDR3 bases: TGTGCCAGTAGTATGGGCAGACTACTGAACACTGAAGCTTTCTTT. V is TRBV19 and J is TRBJ1-1; D uncertain. V was cut by 3 bases and J by 0 bases, with 11 bases left in between. From germline, CDR1 is LNHDA and CDR2 SQIVND (reference sequence). This CDR3 spans 15 amino acids.

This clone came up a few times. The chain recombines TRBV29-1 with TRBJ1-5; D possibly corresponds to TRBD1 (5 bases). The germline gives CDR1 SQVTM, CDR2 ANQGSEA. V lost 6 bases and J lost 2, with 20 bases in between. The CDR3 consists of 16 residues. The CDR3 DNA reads TGCAGCGTCCTGTTGGGAGGGACTTCGGGCAATCAGCCCCAGCATTTT. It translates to CSVLLGGTSGNQPQHF.

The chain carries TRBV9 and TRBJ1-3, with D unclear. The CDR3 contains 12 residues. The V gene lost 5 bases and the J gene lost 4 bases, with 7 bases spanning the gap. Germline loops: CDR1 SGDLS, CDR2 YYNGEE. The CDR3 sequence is CASRSLGNTIYF. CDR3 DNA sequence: TGTGCCAGCAGATCATTGGGAAACACCATATATTTT.

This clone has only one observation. The CDR3 DNA sequence: TGCAGCGGTGTCCCCGCGGGCCCTAGCACAGATACGCAGTATTTT. Amino acids: CSGVPAGPSTDTQYF. The chain has TRBV29-1 and TRBJ2-3, with D perhaps matching TRBD2 (5 bases). CDR3 size: 15 residues. The germline CDR1 and CDR2 sequences are SQVTM and ANQGSEA. V was trimmed by 7 bases and J by 0 bases, leaving 17 bases between them.

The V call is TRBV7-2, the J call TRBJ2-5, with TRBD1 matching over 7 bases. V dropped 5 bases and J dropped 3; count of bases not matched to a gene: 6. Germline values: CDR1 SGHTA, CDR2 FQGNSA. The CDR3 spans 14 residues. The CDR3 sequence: CASSSRDSEETQYF. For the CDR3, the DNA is TGTGCCAGCAGCAGCCGGGACAGTGAAGAGACCCAGTACTTC.